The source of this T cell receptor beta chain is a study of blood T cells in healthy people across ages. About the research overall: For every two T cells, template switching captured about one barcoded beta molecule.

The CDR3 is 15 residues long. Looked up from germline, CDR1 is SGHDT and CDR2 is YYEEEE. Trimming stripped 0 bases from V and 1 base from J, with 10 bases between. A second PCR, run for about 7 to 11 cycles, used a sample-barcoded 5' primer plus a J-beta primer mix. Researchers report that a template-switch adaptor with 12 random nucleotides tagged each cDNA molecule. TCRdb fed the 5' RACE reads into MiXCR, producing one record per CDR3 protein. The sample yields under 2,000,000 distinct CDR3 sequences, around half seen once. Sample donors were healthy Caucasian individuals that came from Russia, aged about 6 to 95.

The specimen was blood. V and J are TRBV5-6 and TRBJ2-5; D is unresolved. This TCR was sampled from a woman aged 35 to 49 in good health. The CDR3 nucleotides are TGTGCCAGCAGCTTGGCCTTAAGGGTCCAAGAGACCCAGTACTTC. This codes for CASSLALRVQETQYF.